This T cell receptor (beta chain) was observed in a study of regulatory T cells in long-lasting Graves disease. This clonotype was counted a few times. CDR3 regions were amplified by Arm-PCR using iRepertoire HTBI primers to build TCR beta libraries. MiXCR, applied by TCRdb to the multiplex PCR reads, yields one record per CDR3 protein. The table lists some 300,000 distinct CDR3 sequences, around 20% of them singletons. Noted time point: persistent/refractory GD, antithyroid drugs over 5 years with positive TRAb. Scientists built the TCR library using RNA that was extracted from PBMCs. Staff took roughly 9.1 milliliters of peripheral blood and put it into EDTA tubes. The TCR was taken from a female donor with Graves disease. The specimen comprised peripheral blood mononuclear cells (PBMCs), sampled when the disease was refractory, from a patient treated with antithyroid drugs.

This chain's CDR3 is CASGTGGGQPQHF. In nucleotides, the CDR3 is TGTGCCAGCGGGACAGGGGGCGGTCAGCCCCAGCATTTT. This chain connects TRBV19 to TRBJ1-5, with TRBD1 matching over 12 bases. With 9 bases clipped from V and 6 bases from J, the junction kept 3 bases outside the gene matches. This CDR3 comprises 13 residues. The germline CDR1 and CDR2 sequences are LNHDA and SQIVND (reference sequence).